This T cell receptor beta chain was documented in a study of T cells in Graves' hyperthyroidism and ophthalmopathy. This clonotype was seen more than once but under ten times. What it binds is unknown. RNA transcripts provided the source from which TCR beta CDR3 regions were amplified. Carried out on the TCR CDR3, a first-round RT-PCR used the HTBI primer set. TCRdb reprocessed the multiplex PCR reads via MiXCR and lists one record per CDR3 protein. The sample includes about 400,000 distinct CDR3 sequences, over 12% of them seen just once. The CDR3 extends over 14 amino acids. Germline assignment: CDR1 DFQATT and CDR2 SNEGSKA (reference sequence). The J segment lost 4 bases and the V segment lost 6 bases, leaving 8 bases of the junction unmatched. Findings and limits, study-wide: Appearing also in blood were most of the thyroid clonotypes expanded above 0.001.

The rearrangement joins TRBV20-1 to TRBJ2-2; TRBD1 agrees at 7 bases. This receptor was taken from a middle-aged man with Graves' ophthalmopathy. Source material: blood. The CDR3 sequence: CSAELDRSTGELFF. In DNA, the CDR3 is TGCAGTGCGGAGTTGGACAGGAGCACCGGGGAGCTGTTTTTT.